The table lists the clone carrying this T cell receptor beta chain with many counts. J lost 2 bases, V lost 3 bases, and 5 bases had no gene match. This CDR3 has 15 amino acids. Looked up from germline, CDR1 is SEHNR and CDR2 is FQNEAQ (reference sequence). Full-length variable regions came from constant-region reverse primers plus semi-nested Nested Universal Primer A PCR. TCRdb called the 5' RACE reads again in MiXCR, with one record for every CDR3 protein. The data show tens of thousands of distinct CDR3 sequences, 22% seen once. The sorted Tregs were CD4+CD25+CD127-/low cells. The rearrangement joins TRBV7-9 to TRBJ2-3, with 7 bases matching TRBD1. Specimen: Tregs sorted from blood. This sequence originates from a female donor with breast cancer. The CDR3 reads CASSFTGTDTDTQYF. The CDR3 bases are TGTGCCAGCAGCTTTACCGGGACAGACACAGATACGCAGTATTTT.